This T cell receptor beta chain emerged from a study of graft-versus-host responses after intestinal transplantation. Study as a whole: The study gave all recipients anti-thymocyte globulin induction, then tacrolimus and steroids for three to four years.

Assay used: immunoSEQ multiplex PCR; TCRdb lists only in-frame clones, some missing. The table has fewer than 85,000 clones, more than 70% seen once. Comment on this clone: No antigen is known for it.

CDR3 size: 17 residues. With V trimmed by 1 base and J by 0 bases, 8 bases remained unmatched. Germline values: CDR1 MDHEN, CDR2 SYDVKM. This chain connects TRBV28 to TRBJ1-1; 7 bases are shared with TRBD1. The receptor comes from a human donor who received an intestinal transplant. This material consisted of unstimulated CD8+ T cells sorted from spleen or lymph node cells, taken before intestinal transplant. CDR3 sequence reads: CASSLLKGASLNTEAFF. CDR3 bases: TGTGCCAGCAGTTTATTGAAGGGGGCCTCCCTGAACACTGAAGCTTTCTTT. The variable domain in full, with the rest retrieved from reference TRBV28 and TRBJ1-1, is DVKVTQSSRYLVKRTGEKVFLECVQDMDHENMFWYRQDPGLGLRLIYFSYDVKMKEKGDIPEGYSVSREKKERFSLILESASTNQTSMYLCASSLLKGASLNTEAFFGQGTRLTVV.